This is a list of T cell receptor beta chains from one sample in a study of cytomegalovirus exposure and HLA in healthy donors. TCRdb's copy holds only in-frame clones and misses some; the assay was immunoSEQ multiplex PCR. In the table there are some 150,000 clones, about 78% of which are singletons. Sequenced input: PBMCs. The receptor set was obtained from a man aged 18-30 years in good health and CMV-seronegative. Both conserved end residues are part of each CDR3. D genes are given only for firm matches. Expanded clones get a size class; other rows say once, few or many, or leave the size out.

CDR3 protein	CDR3 DNA	D gene	J gene	CDR3 length	clone size	V gene
CASSLTGDSLNYGYTF	TGCGCCAGCAGCTTGACCGGGGACAGCCTTAACTATGGCTACACCTTC	TRBD1	TRBJ1-2	16	NA	TRBV5-1
CASSSTGLNQPQHF	TGTGCCAGCAGTAGTACAGGGTTGAATCAGCCCCAGCATTTT	NA	TRBJ1-5	14	once	TRBV6-1
CASSPGLADTGELFF	TGTGCCAGCAGTCCGGGACTAGCGGATACCGGGGAGCTGTTTTTT	TRBD2	TRBJ2-2	15	NA	TRBV6-5
CAWRHRAREKLFF	TGTGCCTGGAGACACAGGGCACGGGAAAAACTGTTTTTT	NA	TRBJ1-4	13	NA	TRBV30
CASSRGYTSYEQYF	TGTGCCAGCAGTCGGGGGTATACCTCCTACGAGCAGTACTTC	NA	TRBJ2-7	14	few	TRBV6-1
CAISPGQGSTDTQYF	TGTGCCATCAGCCCGGGACAGGGGAGCACAGATACGCAGTATTTT	TRBD1	TRBJ2-3	15	NA	TRBV10-3
CASSLGSPGELFF	TGTGCCAGCAGTTTGGGTAGCCCCGGGGAGCTGTTTTTT	NA	TRBJ2-2	13	NA	TRBV28
CASSLAGVDTQYF	TGTGCCAGCAGCTTGGCAGGGGTAGATACGCAGTATTTT	NA	TRBJ2-3	13	NA	TRBV5-8
CASSLWGRGSLSTEAFF	TGTGCCAGCAGCTTATGGGGCAGGGGCAGTCTTTCGACTGAAGCTTTCTTT	NA	TRBJ1-1	17	NA	TRBV11-2
CASSPGQNYGYTF	TGTGCCAGCAGCCCCGGACAGAACTATGGCTACACCTTC	NA	TRBJ1-2	13	NA	TRBV7-9
CAWKSGTGAGELFF	TGTGCCTGGAAATCCGGGACAGGGGCTGGGGAGCTGTTTTTT	TRBD1	TRBJ2-2	14	NA	TRBV30
CASRPGKGTDTQYF	TGTGCCAGCCGGCCAGGGAAGGGGACAGATACGCAGTATTTT	NA	TRBJ2-3	14	NA	TRBV6-1
CASSAGQNYGYTF	TGCGCCAGCAGCGCGGGACAGAACTATGGCTACACCTTC	TRBD1	TRBJ1-2	13	once	TRBV10-2
CASSIGGSSYEQYF	TGTGCCAGTAGTATAGGAGGCAGTTCCTACGAGCAGTACTTC	NA	TRBJ2-7	14	NA	TRBV19
CASSQQGNHYNEQFF	TGCGCCAGCAGCCAACAGGGGAACCATTACAATGAGCAGTTCTTC	TRBD1	TRBJ2-1	15	few	TRBV5-1
CASSQVAQGDPNTQYF	TGCGCCAGCAGCCAAGTCGCACAGGGAGACCCCAATACGCAGTATTTT	NA	TRBJ2-3	16	NA	TRBV4-1
CASWDRKPYNEQFF	TGTGCCAGTTGGGACAGGAAGCCCTACAATGAGCAGTTCTTC	TRBD1	TRBJ2-1	14	NA	TRBV19
CASSAHEAGTYEQYF	TGTGCCAGCAGCGCCCACGAAGCGGGGACCTACGAGCAGTACTTC	TRBD2	TRBJ2-7	15	NA	TRBV9
CASSLKTSGISYEQYF	TGTGCCAGCAGCTTAAAGACTAGCGGGATCTCCTACGAGCAGTACTTC	TRBD2	TRBJ2-7	16	NA	TRBV11-2
CASSSPRGDNTEAFF	TGTGCCAGCAGCTCTCCCCGCGGAGATAACACTGAAGCTTTCTTT	NA	TRBJ1-1	15	NA	TRBV5-4
CASSLTSGGVTDTQYF	TGCGCCAGCAGCTTAACTAGCGGTGGGGTCACAGATACGCAGTATTTT	TRBD2	TRBJ2-3	16	NA	TRBV5-1
CASSQEFGLRNTGELFF	TGTGCCAGCAGCCAAGAGTTCGGACTGAGAAACACCGGGGAGCTGTTTTTT	NA	TRBJ2-2	17	NA	TRBV4-2
CASSFSSLSSGNTIYF	TGTGCCAGCAGCTTCTCTTCACTGAGCTCTGGAAACACCATATATTTT	NA	TRBJ1-3	16	few	TRBV7-6
CASSLSVTGAGYTF	TGCGCCAGCAGCTTGTCAGTGACAGGGGCCGGCTACACCTTC	TRBD1	TRBJ1-2	14	NA	TRBV5-1
CASSLSGRLGDTQYF	TGTGCCAGCAGCTTGTCAGGCAGGTTGGGAGATACGCAGTATTTT	NA	TRBJ2-3	15	NA	TRBV5-6
CASTFGQGNTEAFF	TGTGCCAGCACGTTCGGACAGGGGAACACTGAAGCTTTCTTT	TRBD1	TRBJ1-1	14	once	TRBV6-1
CASSEGTGRVEQYF	TGTGCCAGCAGTGAGGGGACAGGCCGAGTGGAGCAGTACTTC	TRBD1	TRBJ2-7	14	NA	TRBV6-1
CASSLSYTSGSTDTQYF	TGTGCCAGCAGTTTAAGTTATACTAGCGGGAGCACAGATACGCAGTATTTT	TRBD2	TRBJ2-3	17	NA	TRBV28
CASSPGRNTYEQYF	TGTGCCAGCAGTCCGGGTCGGAATACCTACGAGCAGTACTTC	NA	TRBJ2-7	14	NA	TRBV27
CASTETGQGDYGYTF	TGTGCCAGCACTGAGACCGGACAGGGGGATTATGGCTACACCTTC	TRBD1	TRBJ1-2	15	NA	TRBV6-5
CASSPRQGAVNTEAFF	TGTGCCAGCTCACCACGTCAGGGGGCGGTGAACACTGAAGCTTTCTTT	TRBD1	TRBJ1-1	16	NA	TRBV18
CASSFPSTSGRNIQYF	TGTGCCAGCAGCTTTCCCTCGACTAGCGGGAGAAACATTCAGTACTTC	TRBD2	TRBJ2-4	16	NA	TRBV5-4
CSVDQDRASKGQYF	TGCAGCGTTGACCAGGACAGGGCCTCTAAAGGGCAGTACTTC	TRBD1	TRBJ2-7	14	NA	TRBV29-1
CASSSPDSHEQYF	TGTGCCAGCAGTTCCCCGGACAGCCACGAGCAGTACTTC	NA	TRBJ2-7	13	NA	TRBV6-5
CASSMTGLNYGYTF	TGTGCCAGCAGCATGACAGGCCTTAACTATGGCTACACCTTC	NA	TRBJ1-2	14	NA	TRBV2
CASSGQLQETQYF	TGCGCCAGCTCCGGACAACTGCAAGAGACCCAGTACTTC	NA	TRBJ2-5	13	NA	TRBV5-1
CASSPPVVGHIGEQYF	TGTGCCAGCAGTCCTCCCGTTGTCGGCCACATCGGGGAGCAGTACTTC	NA	TRBJ2-7	16	NA	TRBV27
CASSYRRASGANVLTF	TGTGCCAGCAGTTACCGTCGCGCCTCTGGGGCCAACGTCCTGACTTTC	NA	TRBJ2-6	16	few	TRBV6-5
CASSQLVTGRLDEQFF	TGTGCCAGCAGCCAACTCGTTACCGGGAGGTTGGATGAGCAGTTCTTC	TRBD2	TRBJ2-1	16	NA	TRBV14
CASSQETRVTDTQYF	TGTGCCAGCAGCCAGGAGACCAGGGTCACAGATACGCAGTATTTT	NA	TRBJ2-3	15	NA	TRBV4-2
CASTLRETYTDTQYF	TGCGCCAGCACTCTCCGGGAGACCTACACAGATACGCAGTATTTT	NA	TRBJ2-3	15	NA	TRBV10-1
CASSRDGGDEKLFF	TGTGCCAGCAGTAGGGACGGAGGGGATGAAAAACTGTTTTTT	NA	TRBJ1-4	14	once	TRBV6-6
CASSAAGQVNTEAFF	TGCGCCAGCAGCGCGGCGGGGCAGGTGAACACTGAAGCTTTCTTT	NA	TRBJ1-1	15	NA	TRBV5-1
CASSFGGGSQETQYF	TGTGCCAGCAGCTTTGGGGGAGGGAGCCAAGAGACCCAGTACTTC	TRBD2	TRBJ2-5	15	NA	TRBV5-4
CASSLARDSRETDTQYF	TGTGCCAGCAGCTTGGCCCGGGACAGCCGAGAAACAGATACGCAGTATTTT	TRBD1	TRBJ2-3	17	NA	TRBV5-8
CAWSPRGFGEQYF	TGTGCCTGGAGTCCCAGGGGGTTTGGCGAGCAGTACTTC	TRBD1	TRBJ2-7	13	NA	TRBV30
CASNSGFEREGFDTGELFF	TGTGCCAGCAATTCCGGGTTCGAGCGGGAGGGCTTCGATACCGGGGAGCTGTTTTTT	TRBD2	TRBJ2-2	19	NA	TRBV28
CASSRVRNTEAFF	TGTGCCAGCAGTAGAGTGAGGAACACTGAAGCTTTCTTT	NA	TRBJ1-1	13	NA	TRBV6-5
CASSFSRQGGETQYF	TGTGCCAGCAGCTTCTCCCGACAGGGAGGAGAGACCCAGTACTTC	NA	TRBJ2-5	15	NA	TRBV7-9
CASSERGAVTDTQYF	TGCGCCAGCAGTGAGCGGGGGGCGGTCACAGATACGCAGTATTTT	NA	TRBJ2-3	15	NA	TRBV10-2